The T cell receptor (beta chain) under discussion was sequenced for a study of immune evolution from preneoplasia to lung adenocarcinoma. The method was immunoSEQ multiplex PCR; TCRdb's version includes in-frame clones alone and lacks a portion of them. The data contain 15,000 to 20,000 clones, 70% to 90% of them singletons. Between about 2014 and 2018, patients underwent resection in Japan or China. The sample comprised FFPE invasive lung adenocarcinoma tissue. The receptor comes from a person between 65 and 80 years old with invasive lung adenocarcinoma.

The DNA of the CDR3 is TGTGCCAGTAGTCGGACAAAGGGCGAGCAGTACTTC. Protein product: CASSRTKGEQYF. This sequence joins TRBV19 and TRBJ2-7; possible D gene TRBD1, 5 bases. CDR1 LNHDA and CDR2 SQIVND come from the germline V gene (reference sequence). There are 12 residues in the CDR3. Between the trimmed V and J ends, which lost 5 bases and 6 bases, there was a span of 11 bases.